This T cell receptor beta chain was documented in a study of blood T cells in healthy people across ages. On this clonotype itself: Its target is unknown.

Every donor provided around 10 milliliters of peripheral blood. Isolation recovered at least 7 million PBMCs from every sample. A second PCR, run for roughly 7 to 12 cycles, used a sample-barcoded 5' primer plus a J-beta primer mix. TCRdb re-called the 5' RACE reads with MiXCR, one entry per CDR3 protein. The sample consists of about 1,400,000 distinct CDR3 sequences, around 42% of them appearing once. Trimming took 8 bases from V and 4 from J, leaving 14 bases between them. CDR1 is MNHNS and CDR2 is SASEGT in the germline V gene. The CDR3 length is 13 residues. General study results and limits: Naive T cell percentage strongly correlated with TCR beta diversity. Lack of knowledge of donor CMV status possibly confounded expanded clonotype changes.

The clonotype originates from a woman aged 18-29 years in good health. Sequenced: blood. The chain recombines TRBV6-1 with TRBJ1-1; D possibly corresponds to TRBD1 (5 bases). Here the CDR3 DNA reads TGTGCCAGCGGGGCCGTGAGCGGCACTGAAGCTTTCTTT. This translates into CASGAVSGTEAFF.